This entry concerns a single T cell receptor (beta chain). The data were taken from a study of cytomegalovirus exposure and HLA in healthy donors. Germline V gene data show CDR1 as SEHNR and CDR2 as FQNEAQ (reference sequence). V lost 5 bases, J lost 7 bases, and 14 bases lay in between. CDR3 length: 14 amino acids. 60 Vbeta and 13 Jbeta primers were used in PCR. Repertoires were generated with immunoSEQ multiplex PCR, while TCRdb's copy carries only in-frame clones and drops some. Among 85,000 to 100,000 clones listed, about 76% were seen once. The genes are TRBV7-9 and TRBJ2-2; perhaps TRBD1 as D (6 bases). This receptor was obtained from a human donor in good health. Sequences were obtained from PBMCs. This CDR3 is CASSPTGLIGELFF. CDR3 coding DNA: TGTGCCAGCAGCCCAACAGGGTTGATCGGGGAGCTGTTTTTT.